Listed below are T cell receptor beta chains from one sample, sequenced in a study of regulatory T cells in long-lasting Graves disease. TCRdb fed the multiplex PCR reads into MiXCR, producing one record per CDR3 protein. The sample carries about 500,000 distinct CDR3 sequences, 12% recorded once. These data are also associated with another study on T cells in Graves' hyperthyroidism and ophthalmopathy.

The source material was peripheral blood mononuclear cells (PBMCs), sampled at new diagnosis, from a patient treated with antithyroid drugs. The receptors were gathered from a woman younger than 45 with Graves disease. CDR3s include the opening cysteine and the closing phenylalanine or tryptophan. The D gene is left open where the match is weak. Only part of the rows carry a size: once, few, many, or a class if the clone is expanded.

v_call: TRBV5-1; d_call: .; j_call: TRBJ2-5; clone_size: many; cdr3_aa: CASSWVQGRETQYF; cdr3_nt: TGCGCCAGCAGCTGGGTACAGGGTAGAGAGACCCAGTACTTC
v_call: TRBV7-8; d_call: TRBD1; j_call: TRBJ2-7; clone_size: many; cdr3_aa: CASSLRRTGSYEQYF; cdr3_nt: TGTGCCAGCAGCTTGCGACGGACAGGGAGCTACGAGCAGTACTTC
v_call: TRBV20-1; d_call: TRBD2; j_call: TRBJ2-2; clone_size: .; cdr3_aa: CSARRGGNTGGLFF; cdr3_nt: TGCAGTGCTCGTCGGGGAGGGAACACCGGGGGGCTGTTTTTT
v_call: TRBV7-8; d_call: TRBD1; j_call: TRBJ2-5; clone_size: many; cdr3_aa: CASSPRTGGVETQYF; cdr3_nt: TGTGCCAGCAGCCCGCGGACAGGGGGGGTGGAGACCCAGTACTTC
v_call: TRBV10-3; d_call: .; j_call: TRBJ2-7; clone_size: few; cdr3_aa: CAISVGDSYEQYF; cdr3_nt: TGTGCCATCAGTGTTGGGGACTCCTACGAGCAGTACTTC
v_call: TRBV12-3/TRBV12-4; d_call: .; j_call: TRBJ1-1; clone_size: many; cdr3_aa: CASSFDTLAAFF; cdr3_nt: TGTGCCAGCAGTTTCGACACGTTAGCTGCTTTCTTT
v_call: TRBV5-1; d_call: .; j_call: TRBJ1-6; clone_size: many; cdr3_aa: CASSRDTGTNSPLHF; cdr3_nt: TGCGCCAGCAGCCGGGACACAGGAACTAATTCACCCCTCCACTTT
v_call: TRBV6-2/TRBV6-3; d_call: .; j_call: TRBJ1-5; clone_size: .; cdr3_aa: CASSRGSNNQPQHF; cdr3_nt: TGTGCCAGCAGTCGTGGGTCGAACAATCAGCCCCAGCATTTT
v_call: TRBV25-1; d_call: .; j_call: TRBJ1-1; clone_size: .; cdr3_aa: CASNFVGATEAFF; cdr3_nt: TGTGCCAGCAATTTTGTTGGGGCAACTGAAGCTTTCTTT
v_call: TRBV11-2; d_call: .; j_call: TRBJ2-1; clone_size: .; cdr3_aa: CASSLDSSTSKQFF; cdr3_nt: TGTGCCAGCAGCTTAGATTCCTCGACAAGTAAGCAGTTCTTC
v_call: TRBV4-1; d_call: .; j_call: TRBJ2-7; clone_size: many; cdr3_aa: CASSQAPRGNYEQYF; cdr3_nt: TGCGCCAGCAGCCAAGCCCCTAGGGGGAACTACGAGCAGTACTTC
v_call: TRBV7-2; d_call: TRBD1; j_call: TRBJ2-1; clone_size: many; cdr3_aa: CASSLGQGASNEQFF; cdr3_nt: TGTGCCAGCAGCTTAGGGCAGGGGGCTAGCAATGAGCAGTTCTTC
v_call: TRBV20-1; d_call: .; j_call: TRBJ1-6; clone_size: many; cdr3_aa: CSAPRTSSYNSPLHF; cdr3_nt: TGCAGTGCCCCTCGGACGAGCTCCTATAATTCACCCCTCCACTTT
v_call: TRBV6-1; d_call: .; j_call: TRBJ1-5; clone_size: many; cdr3_aa: CASRTGNQPQHF; cdr3_nt: TGTGCCAGCAGGACGGGGAACCAGCCCCAGCATTTT
v_call: TRBV19; d_call: .; j_call: TRBJ1-2; clone_size: many; cdr3_aa: CASSHGPDGYTF; cdr3_nt: TGTGCCAGTAGCCATGGGCCGGATGGCTACACCTTC
v_call: TRBV19; d_call: .; j_call: TRBJ1-2; clone_size: many; cdr3_aa: CATRRNYGYTF; cdr3_nt: TGTGCCACCCGACGGAATTATGGCTACACCTTC
v_call: TRBV20-1; d_call: TRBD2; j_call: TRBJ2-7; clone_size: few; cdr3_aa: CSAETSGSVLEQYF; cdr3_nt: TGCAGTGCGGAGACTAGCGGGAGTGTACTCGAGCAGTACTTC
v_call: TRBV6-2/TRBV6-3; d_call: TRBD2; j_call: TRBJ2-2; clone_size: many; cdr3_aa: CATLGRASTGELFF; cdr3_nt: TGTGCCACTCTAGGGAGGGCTTCGACCGGGGAGCTGTTTTTT
v_call: TRBV20-1; d_call: TRBD2; j_call: TRBJ2-7; clone_size: many; cdr3_aa: CSASRVAGVYEQYF; cdr3_nt: TGCAGTGCTAGCCGGGTAGCGGGAGTGTACGAGCAGTACTTC
v_call: TRBV7-8; d_call: .; j_call: TRBJ2-4; clone_size: .; cdr3_aa: CASSSKADLAKNIQYF; cdr3_nt: TGTGCCAGCAGCTCAAAAGCTGACCTAGCCAAAAACATTCAGTACTTC
v_call: TRBV2; d_call: .; j_call: TRBJ2-2; clone_size: few; cdr3_aa: CASSEWRVMQELFF; cdr3_nt: TGTGCCAGCAGTGAATGGAGGGTTATGCAGGAGCTGTTTTTT
v_call: TRBV18; d_call: .; j_call: TRBJ1-1; clone_size: .; cdr3_aa: CASSPRKGVSAFF; cdr3_nt: TGTGCCAGCTCACCGCGAAAGGGGGTCTCGGCTTTCTTT
v_call: TRBV7-9; d_call: .; j_call: TRBJ1-1; clone_size: many; cdr3_aa: CASSPQHAMNTEAFF; cdr3_nt: TGTGCCAGCAGCCCCCAACATGCAATGAACACTGAAGCTTTCTTT
v_call: TRBV6-1; d_call: TRBD1; j_call: TRBJ2-1; clone_size: once; cdr3_aa: CASSQGDGGQEQFF; cdr3_nt: TGTGCCAGCAGCCAGGGGGATGGCGGGCAGGAGCAGTTCTTC
v_call: TRBV7-3; d_call: .; j_call: TRBJ2-6; clone_size: few; cdr3_aa: CASSLTLGGSGANVLTF; cdr3_nt: TGTGCCAGCAGCTTAACCCTGGGGGGTTCTGGGGCCAACGTCCTGACTTTC
v_call: TRBV20-1; d_call: .; j_call: TRBJ2-3; clone_size: many; cdr3_aa: CSARAAGGYSGTSTDTQYF; cdr3_nt: TGCAGTGCTAGAGCGGCAGGGGGCTACAGCGGGACTAGCACAGATACGCAGTATTTT
v_call: TRBV5-1; d_call: .; j_call: TRBJ2-3; clone_size: many; cdr3_aa: CASTSSDADTQYF; cdr3_nt: TGCGCCAGCACATCTAGCGATGCAGATACGCAGTATTTT
v_call: TRBV19; d_call: .; j_call: TRBJ1-1; clone_size: many; cdr3_aa: CASSIVRMNTEAFF; cdr3_nt: TGTGCCAGTAGTATAGTCCGCATGAACACTGAAGCTTTCTTT
v_call: TRBV5-6; d_call: .; j_call: TRBJ1-2; clone_size: .; cdr3_aa: CASGLSPAITYGYTF; cdr3_nt: TGTGCCAGCGGCTTGTCCCCCGCTATTACCTATGGCTACACCTTC
v_call: TRBV30; d_call: .; j_call: TRBJ1-6; clone_size: many; cdr3_aa: CAWSVKRDVNSPLHF; cdr3_nt: TGTGCCTGGAGTGTAAAGAGGGATGTAAATTCACCCCTCCACTTT
v_call: TRBV3-1; d_call: .; j_call: TRBJ2-7; clone_size: once; cdr3_aa: CASSQGLPPHEQYF; cdr3_nt: TGTGCCAGCAGCCAAGGACTACCTCCCCACGAGCAGTACTTC